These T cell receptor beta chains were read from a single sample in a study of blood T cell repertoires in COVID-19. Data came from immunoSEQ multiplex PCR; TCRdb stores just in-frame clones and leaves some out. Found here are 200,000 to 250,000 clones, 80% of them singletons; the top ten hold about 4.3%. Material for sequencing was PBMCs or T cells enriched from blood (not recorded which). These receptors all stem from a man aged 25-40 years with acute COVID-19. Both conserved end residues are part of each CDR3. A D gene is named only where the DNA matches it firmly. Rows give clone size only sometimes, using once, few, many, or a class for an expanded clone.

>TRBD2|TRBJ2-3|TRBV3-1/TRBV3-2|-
TGTGCCAGCAGCCAAGTTCTTTCGGGGGGGGTCACAGATACGCAGTATTTT
CASSQVLSGGVTDTQYF
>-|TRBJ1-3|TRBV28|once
TGTGCCAGCAGTAACCTTTTCGGGACTGGAAACACCATATATTTT
CASSNLFGTGNTIYF
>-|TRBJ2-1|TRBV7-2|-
TGTGCCAGCAGCCCGCGGGGGCCTACCGATGAGCAGTTCTTC
CASSPRGPTDEQFF
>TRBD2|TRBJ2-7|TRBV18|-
TGTGCCAGCTCACCCACGGGGGGGGGCGGCTCCTACGAGCAGTACTTC
CASSPTGGGGSYEQYF
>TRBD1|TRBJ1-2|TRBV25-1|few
TGTGCCAGCAGTGGACAGGGGCCGGGAGGCTACACCTTC
CASSGQGPGGYTF
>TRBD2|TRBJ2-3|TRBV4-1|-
TGCGCCAGCAGCCAAGAAGAACGGGGGGTCCCAGATACGCAGTATTTT
CASSQEERGVPDTQYF
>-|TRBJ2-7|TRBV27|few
TGTGCCAGCAAGCCCCGGTCGGGGTCAGGATTCTACGAGCAGTACTTC
CASKPRSGSGFYEQYF
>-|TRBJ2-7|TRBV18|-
TGTGCCAGCTCACCCGTCTCCTACGAGCAGTACTTC
CASSPVSYEQYF
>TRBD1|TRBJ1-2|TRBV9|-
TGTGCCAGCAGCGCTCATACAGGGGAGTATGGCTACACCTTC
CASSAHTGEYGYTF
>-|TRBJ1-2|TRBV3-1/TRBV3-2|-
TGTGCCAGCAGCCAAGCAGGGAGGGGCTACACCTTC
CASSQAGRGYTF
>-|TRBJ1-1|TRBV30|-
TGTGCCTGGAGTGAACAGCTGAACACTGAAGCTTTCTTT
CAWSEQLNTEAFF
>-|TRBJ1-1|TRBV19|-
TGTGCCAGCGGTCCGGGACTGATGAACACTGAAGCTTTCTTT
CASGPGLMNTEAFF
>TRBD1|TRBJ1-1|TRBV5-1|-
TGCGCCAGCAGCTTGGCCAGGGGGCTGGGGGCTTTCTTT
CASSLARGLGAFF
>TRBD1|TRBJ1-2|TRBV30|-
TGTGCCTGGAGAGCCATGGGGGGTCAGGGGGCTGTCTATGGCTACACCTTC
CAWRAMGGQGAVYGYTF
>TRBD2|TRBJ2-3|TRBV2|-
TGTGCCAGCAGTGAAGCACTTAGCGGGGAGAGAGATACGCAGTATTTT
CASSEALSGERDTQYF
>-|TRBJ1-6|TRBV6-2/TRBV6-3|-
TGTGCCAGCAGTTCCCAATGGGGGGGCACTTCACCCCTCCACTTT
CASSSQWGGTSPLHF
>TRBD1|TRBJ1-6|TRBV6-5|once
TGTGCCAGCAGGGGGTGGGGACAGGGTGCATCACCCCTCCACTTT
CASRGWGQGASPLHF
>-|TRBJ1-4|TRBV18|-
TGTGCCAGCTCAGCTACTCGCTCAACTAATGAAAAACTGTTTTTT
CASSATRSTNEKLFF
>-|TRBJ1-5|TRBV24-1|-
TGTGCCACCAGTGATAGGCAGGCTGGAAATCAGCCCCAGCATTTT
CATSDRQAGNQPQHF
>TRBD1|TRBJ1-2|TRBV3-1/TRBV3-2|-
TGTGCCAGCAGACCAGGGACAGGAACCTATGGCTACACCTTC
CASRPGTGTYGYTF